The rows below give T cell receptor beta chains drawn from one sample of a study of T cell responses to AZD1222 COVID-19 vaccine. Generated by immunoSEQ multiplex PCR, the TCRdb table keeps only in-frame clones and is missing some. The table has about 140,000 clones, roughly 92% seen once; the top ten hold 1.7%. Sequencing used peripheral blood, obtained on day 0 of AZD1222 vaccination. The source of these receptors is an adult in good health. CDR3s include the opening cysteine and the closing phenylalanine or tryptophan. Each record gives: V gene, D gene, J gene, clone size, CDR3 length, CDR3 protein, CDR3 DNA. The D gene is left open where the match is weak. Only some rows state a clone size, as once, few, many or a class for expanded clones.

V gene: TRBV4-2; D gene: -; J gene: TRBJ2-2; clone size: -; CDR3 length: 15; CDR3 protein: CASSSRAAVTGELFF; CDR3 DNA: TGTGCCAGCAGCTCCCGGGCAGCGGTCACCGGGGAGCTGTTTTTT
V gene: TRBV18; D gene: TRBD1; J gene: TRBJ2-7; clone size: -; CDR3 length: 14; CDR3 protein: CASSPGTGGDEQYF; CDR3 DNA: TGTGCCAGCTCACCGGGGACAGGGGGAGACGAGCAGTACTTC
V gene: TRBV7-9; D gene: -; J gene: TRBJ2-5; clone size: -; CDR3 length: 14; CDR3 protein: CASSASGLLETQYF; CDR3 DNA: TGTGCCAGCAGCGCCTCGGGACTTCTAGAGACCCAGTACTTC
V gene: TRBV19; D gene: -; J gene: TRBJ1-2; clone size: -; CDR3 length: 15; CDR3 protein: CASSPRYRIPWGYTF; CDR3 DNA: TGTGCCAGTAGTCCGCGCTACAGAATCCCCTGGGGCTACACCTTC
V gene: TRBV27; D gene: -; J gene: TRBJ1-5; clone size: -; CDR3 length: 15; CDR3 protein: CASSLSRGGNQPQHF; CDR3 DNA: TGTGCCAGCAGTTTATCACGGGGGGGCAATCAGCCCCAGCATTTT
V gene: TRBV28; D gene: -; J gene: TRBJ1-5; clone size: -; CDR3 length: 15; CDR3 protein: CASSLTGVSNQPQHF; CDR3 DNA: TGTGCCAGCAGTTTAACCGGAGTTAGCAATCAGCCCCAGCATTTT
V gene: TRBV6-1; D gene: TRBD1; J gene: TRBJ1-2; clone size: -; CDR3 length: 13; CDR3 protein: CASSEGTGGGYTF; CDR3 DNA: TGTGCCAGCAGTGAAGGGACAGGGGGCGGCTACACCTTC
V gene: TRBV30; D gene: TRBD1; J gene: TRBJ1-5; clone size: -; CDR3 length: 14; CDR3 protein: CALQRQGFNQPQHF; CDR3 DNA: TGTGCCTTGCAAAGACAGGGTTTCAATCAGCCCCAGCATTTT
V gene: TRBV6-5; D gene: TRBD1; J gene: TRBJ1-1; clone size: -; CDR3 length: 14; CDR3 protein: CASSADRGHTEAFF; CDR3 DNA: TGTGCCAGCAGCGCGGACAGGGGGCATACTGAAGCTTTCTTT
V gene: TRBV7-9; D gene: TRBD1; J gene: TRBJ2-5; clone size: -; CDR3 length: 15; CDR3 protein: CASSPRTGKQETQYF; CDR3 DNA: TGTGCCAGCAGCCCCAGGACAGGGAAGCAAGAGACCCAGTACTTC
V gene: TRBV2; D gene: -; J gene: TRBJ1-2; clone size: few; CDR3 length: 12; CDR3 protein: CASKITGDGYTF; CDR3 DNA: TGTGCCAGCAAAATCACAGGAGATGGCTACACCTTC
V gene: TRBV19; D gene: TRBD2; J gene: TRBJ2-5; clone size: -; CDR3 length: 13; CDR3 protein: CASSISGSETQYF; CDR3 DNA: TGTGCCAGTAGTATTAGCGGGAGTGAGACCCAGTACTTC
V gene: TRBV7-2; D gene: TRBD1; J gene: TRBJ1-5; clone size: -; CDR3 length: 15; CDR3 protein: CASSPDRGPNQPQHF; CDR3 DNA: TGTGCCAGCAGCCCTGACAGGGGGCCAAATCAGCCCCAGCATTTT
V gene: TRBV27; D gene: -; J gene: TRBJ2-3; clone size: -; CDR3 length: 13; CDR3 protein: CASSLVVSDTQYF; CDR3 DNA: TGTGCCAGCAGTTTGGTAGTTTCAGATACGCAGTATTTT
V gene: TRBV7-8; D gene: -; J gene: TRBJ1-1; clone size: -; CDR3 length: 14; CDR3 protein: CASSLVRGNTEAFF; CDR3 DNA: TGTGCCAGCAGCTTAGTCCGGGGGAACACTGAAGCTTTCTTT
V gene: TRBV5-1; D gene: -; J gene: TRBJ1-6; clone size: -; CDR3 length: 14; CDR3 protein: CASSLRQGNSPLHF; CDR3 DNA: TGCGCCAGCAGCTTGCGGCAGGGTAATTCACCCCTCCACTTT
V gene: TRBV7-9; D gene: -; J gene: TRBJ2-5; clone size: -; CDR3 length: 16; CDR3 protein: CASSRTGLSVRETQYF; CDR3 DNA: TGTGCCAGCAGCCGAACCGGACTCTCCGTGAGGGAGACCCAGTACTTC
V gene: TRBV7-8; D gene: TRBD2; J gene: TRBJ2-1; clone size: -; CDR3 length: 18; CDR3 protein: CASSLDVLGLAPYNEQFF; CDR3 DNA: TGTGCCAGCAGCTTGGACGTCTTGGGACTAGCGCCCTACAATGAGCAGTTCTTC
V gene: TRBV6-5; D gene: -; J gene: TRBJ2-2; clone size: -; CDR3 length: 13; CDR3 protein: CASRDPNTGELFF; CDR3 DNA: TGTGCCAGCAGGGATCCAAACACCGGGGAGCTGTTTTTT
V gene: TRBV24-1; D gene: TRBD2; J gene: TRBJ2-1; clone size: -; CDR3 length: 15; CDR3 protein: CATSDGLAGYNEQFF; CDR3 DNA: TGTGCCACCAGTGATGGGCTAGCGGGTTACAATGAGCAGTTCTTC
V gene: TRBV28; D gene: -; J gene: TRBJ1-1; clone size: -; CDR3 length: 15; CDR3 protein: CASSLSLGVDTEAFF; CDR3 DNA: TGTGCCAGCAGTTTGTCTCTTGGAGTTGACACTGAAGCTTTCTTT
V gene: TRBV19; D gene: -; J gene: TRBJ1-5; clone size: -; CDR3 length: 16; CDR3 protein: CASGGTSLYSNQPQHF; CDR3 DNA: TGTGCCAGTGGCGGGACATCACTTTATAGCAATCAGCCCCAGCATTTT
V gene: TRBV5-6; D gene: -; J gene: TRBJ1-5; clone size: -; CDR3 length: 15; CDR3 protein: CASSLALGGNQPQHF; CDR3 DNA: TGTGCCAGCAGCTTGGCCTTGGGGGGGAATCAGCCCCAGCATTTT
V gene: TRBV11-1; D gene: -; J gene: TRBJ2-1; clone size: -; CDR3 length: 14; CDR3 protein: CASSLLRTSNEQFF; CDR3 DNA: TGTGCCAGCAGCCTACTCAGGACTTCCAATGAGCAGTTCTTC
V gene: TRBV7-9; D gene: -; J gene: TRBJ1-5; clone size: -; CDR3 length: 12; CDR3 protein: CASSFPNQPQHF; CDR3 DNA: TGTGCCAGCAGCTTCCCTAATCAGCCCCAGCATTTT
V gene: TRBV28; D gene: -; J gene: TRBJ1-5; clone size: -; CDR3 length: 13; CDR3 protein: CASKSLRNQPQHF; CDR3 DNA: TGTGCCAGCAAATCCCTACGCAATCAGCCCCAGCATTTT
V gene: TRBV29-1; D gene: -; J gene: TRBJ2-5; clone size: -; CDR3 length: 14; CDR3 protein: CSVGAGSTQETQYF; CDR3 DNA: TGCAGCGTTGGGGCGGGGTCGACTCAAGAGACCCAGTACTTC
V gene: TRBV15; D gene: -; J gene: TRBJ1-1; clone size: few; CDR3 length: 13; CDR3 protein: CATVQGGHTEAFF; CDR3 DNA: TGTGCCACCGTGCAGGGAGGGCACACTGAAGCTTTCTTT
V gene: TRBV5-5; D gene: -; J gene: TRBJ2-1; clone size: -; CDR3 length: 14; CDR3 protein: CASSLDRAYNEQFF; CDR3 DNA: TGTGCCAGCAGCCTAGACCGCGCCTACAATGAGCAGTTCTTC
V gene: TRBV19; D gene: TRBD1; J gene: TRBJ1-4; clone size: -; CDR3 length: 16; CDR3 protein: CASSIGAGGYNEKLFF; CDR3 DNA: TGTGCCAGTAGTATTGGAGCAGGGGGCTATAATGAAAAACTGTTTTTT
V gene: TRBV27; D gene: -; J gene: TRBJ2-5; clone size: once; CDR3 length: 13; CDR3 protein: CASSLAAQETQYF; CDR3 DNA: TGTGCCAGCAGTTTAGCAGCCCAAGAGACCCAGTACTTC
V gene: TRBV19; D gene: TRBD1; J gene: TRBJ1-2; clone size: -; CDR3 length: 16; CDR3 protein: CASYPGTGISGYGYTF; CDR3 DNA: TGTGCCAGTTACCCCGGGACAGGGATCTCAGGGTATGGCTACACCTTC
V gene: TRBV14; D gene: -; J gene: TRBJ1-6; clone size: -; CDR3 length: 16; CDR3 protein: CASSHQEPGRNSPLHF; CDR3 DNA: TGTGCCAGCAGCCACCAAGAACCGGGTCGCAATTCACCCCTCCACTTT
V gene: TRBV7-2; D gene: -; J gene: TRBJ1-5; clone size: -; CDR3 length: 16; CDR3 protein: CASSLNARRLNQPQHF; CDR3 DNA: TGTGCCAGCAGCTTGAACGCGAGACGGCTCAATCAGCCCCAGCATTTT
V gene: TRBV3-1/TRBV3-2; D gene: TRBD2; J gene: TRBJ2-1; clone size: once; CDR3 length: 20; CDR3 protein: CASSPRTSGRASPAYNEQFF; CDR3 DNA: TGTGCCAGCAGCCCGCGGACTAGCGGGAGGGCGAGTCCAGCCTACAATGAGCAGTTCTTC
V gene: TRBV7-3; D gene: -; J gene: TRBJ2-5; clone size: -; CDR3 length: 13; CDR3 protein: CASSLARRETQYF; CDR3 DNA: TGTGCCAGCAGCTTGGCGCGGAGGGAGACCCAGTACTTC
V gene: TRBV19; D gene: -; J gene: TRBJ1-6; clone size: -; CDR3 length: 16; CDR3 protein: CASSLMGGSYNSPLHF; CDR3 DNA: TGTGCCAGTAGCCTCATGGGAGGCTCCTATAATTCACCCCTCCACTTT
V gene: TRBV5-1; D gene: TRBD2; J gene: TRBJ2-7; clone size: -; CDR3 length: 15; CDR3 protein: CASSFGTSGAYEQYF; CDR3 DNA: TGCGCCAGCAGCTTCGGGACTAGCGGGGCCTACGAGCAGTACTTC
V gene: TRBV19; D gene: -; J gene: TRBJ2-1; clone size: -; CDR3 length: 15; CDR3 protein: CASSIQMSSYNEQFF; CDR3 DNA: TGTGCCAGTAGTATTCAGATGAGCTCCTACAATGAGCAGTTCTTC
V gene: TRBV5-4; D gene: -; J gene: TRBJ2-3; clone size: -; CDR3 length: 15; CDR3 protein: CASSLNPLSSDTQYF; CDR3 DNA: TGTGCCAGCAGCTTGAATCCCTTGTCGTCAGATACGCAGTATTTT
V gene: TRBV7-2; D gene: -; J gene: TRBJ1-5; clone size: -; CDR3 length: 14; CDR3 protein: CASSLEGGGQPQHF; CDR3 DNA: TGTGCCAGCAGCTTAGAGGGAGGGGGACAGCCCCAGCATTTT
V gene: TRBV7-3; D gene: -; J gene: TRBJ1-1; clone size: -; CDR3 length: 13; CDR3 protein: CASSPLRPGEAFF; CDR3 DNA: TGTGCCAGCAGCCCTTTGCGACCGGGTGAAGCTTTCTTT
V gene: TRBV6-2/TRBV6-3; D gene: TRBD2; J gene: TRBJ2-1; clone size: -; CDR3 length: 16; CDR3 protein: CASSSLGLALNNEQFF; CDR3 DNA: TGTGCCAGCAGTTCCCTAGGACTAGCGCTAAACAATGAGCAGTTCTTC
V gene: TRBV19; D gene: -; J gene: TRBJ1-3; clone size: -; CDR3 length: 17; CDR3 protein: CASSPPGRRYSGNTIYF; CDR3 DNA: TGTGCCAGTAGCCCCCCCGGACGGCGATACTCTGGAAACACCATATATTTT
V gene: TRBV13; D gene: -; J gene: TRBJ1-2; clone size: -; CDR3 length: 16; CDR3 protein: CASSLGATATNYGYTF; CDR3 DNA: TGTGCCAGCAGCTTAGGCGCGACAGCAACTAACTATGGCTACACCTTC
V gene: TRBV6-5; D gene: TRBD2; J gene: TRBJ2-1; clone size: -; CDR3 length: 14; CDR3 protein: CASRPAGRIYEQFF; CDR3 DNA: TGTGCCAGCCGACCAGCGGGAAGAATTTATGAGCAGTTCTTC
V gene: TRBV7-3; D gene: TRBD2; J gene: TRBJ2-7; clone size: -; CDR3 length: 13; CDR3 protein: CASSITSGYEQYF; CDR3 DNA: TGTGCCAGCAGCATAACTAGCGGCTACGAGCAGTACTTC
V gene: TRBV6-6; D gene: -; J gene: TRBJ2-7; clone size: -; CDR3 length: 13; CDR3 protein: CASSYSGGPEGYF; CDR3 DNA: TGTGCCAGCAGTTACTCGGGGGGCCCCGAGGGGTACTTC
V gene: TRBV5-1; D gene: TRBD2; J gene: TRBJ2-1; clone size: -; CDR3 length: 24; CDR3 protein: CASSLEEASGSFIPRRTNYNEQFF; CDR3 DNA: TGCGCCAGCAGCTTGGAGGAGGCTAGCGGGAGTTTCATCCCCCGGAGAACTAACTACAATGAGCAGTTCTTC
V gene: TRBV29-1; D gene: TRBD2; J gene: TRBJ2-7; clone size: -; CDR3 length: 13; CDR3 protein: CSGGGLDSDEQYF; CDR3 DNA: TGCAGCGGCGGGGGACTGGACTCCGACGAGCAGTACTTC
V gene: TRBV7-3; D gene: -; J gene: TRBJ2-6; clone size: once; CDR3 length: 15; CDR3 protein: CASSPPLAGANVLTF; CDR3 DNA: TGTGCCAGCAGCCCACCCCTGGCTGGGGCCAACGTCCTGACTTTC
V gene: TRBV10-2; D gene: -; J gene: TRBJ2-1; clone size: -; CDR3 length: 16; CDR3 protein: CASSVAATRIYNEQFF; CDR3 DNA: TGCGCCAGCAGTGTAGCGGCCACTCGGATATACAATGAGCAGTTCTTC
V gene: TRBV10-3; D gene: TRBD2; J gene: TRBJ2-2; clone size: -; CDR3 length: 15; CDR3 protein: CAIRGVAGDTGELFF; CDR3 DNA: TGTGCCATCAGGGGGGTAGCGGGAGACACCGGGGAGCTGTTTTTT
V gene: TRBV27; D gene: -; J gene: TRBJ1-5; clone size: -; CDR3 length: 13; CDR3 protein: CASSTQGLQPQHF; CDR3 DNA: TGTGCCAGCAGTACACAAGGCCTCCAGCCCCAGCATTTT
V gene: TRBV6-2/TRBV6-3; D gene: TRBD2; J gene: TRBJ2-1; clone size: -; CDR3 length: 14; CDR3 protein: CASSTPRENNEQFF; CDR3 DNA: TGTGCCAGCAGTACACCGCGGGAGAACAATGAGCAGTTCTTC